The rows below give T cell receptor beta chains drawn from one sample of a study of metastatic and nonmetastatic thyroid tumors. TCRdb reprocessed the PCR reads using MiXCR. Here the sample spans some 29,000 clones, approximately 7.4% being singletons. Sequenced sample: blood. The receptors were sampled from a female donor with papillary thyroid cancer or a benign thyroid nodule (not recorded which). Some clones in this sample may be carry-over from other donors' samples. CDR3s include the opening cysteine and the closing phenylalanine or tryptophan. The D gene is left open where the match is weak. Clone size is not always given. Where it is, it says once, few, many or a class for expanded clones.

J gene	clone size	V gene	D gene	CDR3 protein	CDR3 DNA
TRBJ2-7	-	TRBV7-9	TRBD1	CSNSLTGTENEQYF	TGTTCCAACAGTCTAACCGGGACAGAAAACGAGCAGTACTTC
TRBJ1-1	many	TRBV7-3	-	CASSLRDNTEAFF	TGTGCCAGCAGCTTAAGGGACAACACTGAAGCTTTCTTT
TRBJ2-5	few	TRBV3-1	-	CASRTRGLGETQYF	TGTGCCAGCAGGACCCGGGGGCTGGGTGAGACCCAGTACTTC
TRBJ1-1	many	TRBV2	-	CASSGGPEAFF	TGTGCCAGCAGTGGGGGTCCGGAAGCTTTCTTT
TRBJ2-3	many	TRBV5-4	-	CASSYDPTGMGTDTQYF	TGTGCCAGCAGCTATGACCCCACAGGGATGGGCACAGATACGCAGTATTTT
TRBJ2-3	many	TRBV5-1	-	CASSLADTQYF	TGCGCCAGCAGCTTGGCCGATACGCAGTATTTT
TRBJ2-7	once	TRBV11-2	TRBD2	CASSFLPPGLACLEQYF	TGTGCCAGCAGCTTCCTTCCGCCGGGACTAGCGTGTCTCGAGCAGTACTTC
TRBJ2-5	many	TRBV4-2	TRBD2	CASSQERLAGGLGETQYF	TGTGCCAGCAGCCAAGAACGGCTAGCGGGAGGCCTGGGAGAGACCCAGTACTTC
TRBJ2-4	many	TRBV25-1	-	CASSEGSIQYF	TGTGCCAGCAGTGAAGGTAGCATTCAGTACTTC
TRBJ2-2	many	TRBV2	TRBD2	CASSGLAAAGELFF	TGTGCCAGCAGTGGACTAGCGGCGGCCGGGGAGCTGTTTTTT
TRBJ1-1	many	TRBV30	-	CAWSRMNTEAFF	TGTGCCTGGAGTCGAATGAACACTGAAGCTTTCTTT
TRBJ2-5	many	TRBV6-5	-	CASSYPEGGYETQYF	TGTGCCAGCAGTTACCCTGAGGGCGGGTATGAGACCCAGTACTTC
TRBJ2-7	many	TRBV28	TRBD1	CASSLRDRGPHRQYF	TGTGCCAGCAGTTTAAGGGACAGGGGGCCTCACCGGCAGTACTTC
TRBJ1-5	many	TRBV5-6	-	CASSLRTGAGNQPQHF	TGTGCCAGCAGCTTGAGAACGGGGGCCGGCAATCAGCCCCAGCATTTT
TRBJ2-4	many	TRBV6-1	-	CASKRAGVAAKNIQYF	TGTGCCAGCAAACGCGCAGGGGTTGCGGCCAAAAACATTCAGTACTTC
TRBJ2-7	many	TRBV9	-	CASSSPGRVQYF	TGTGCCAGCAGCTCCCCGGGCCGAGTCCAGTACTTC
TRBJ2-7	many	TRBV6-1	-	CASHGTDPREQYF	TGTGCCAGCCACGGGACCGACCCCCGGGAGCAGTACTTC
TRBJ2-7	many	TRBV3-1	TRBD1	CASSLTGGNYEQYF	TGTGCCAGCAGTCTAACAGGGGGCAACTACGAGCAGTACTTC
TRBJ2-7	many	TRBV9	TRBD2	CASSVAGGRYEQYF	TGTGCCAGCAGCGTAGCGGGAGGCAGGTACGAGCAGTACTTC
TRBJ1-5	many	TRBV6-1	TRBD1	CASSSGRQGWNQPQHF	TGTGCCAGCAGTTCAGGTAGACAGGGGTGGAATCAGCCCCAGCATTTT
TRBJ1-2	many	TRBV9	TRBD1	CASTRQGAGANYGYTF	TGTGCCAGCACCCGACAGGGGGCAGGGGCTAACTATGGCTACACCTTC
TRBJ1-1	many	TRBV19	TRBD1	CASNQGTGNTEAFF	TGTGCCAGCAACCAGGGGACAGGGAACACTGAAGCTTTCTTT
TRBJ2-3	many	TRBV10-1	TRBD2	CASSESGLEGDTQYF	TGCGCCAGCAGTGAGTCGGGACTAGAAGGAGATACGCAGTATTTT
TRBJ2-2	many	TRBV15	-	CATSRDEGAGELFF	TGTGCCACCAGCAGAGATGAGGGAGCCGGGGAGCTGTTTTTT
TRBJ2-7	many	TRBV29-1	-	CSVEKESYEQYF	TGCAGCGTTGAAAAGGAATCCTACGAGCAGTACTTC
TRBJ2-3	many	TRBV6-1	-	CASSRGGHTDTQYF	TGTGCCAGTTCCCGGGGCGGCCACACAGATACGCAGTATTTT
TRBJ1-1	many	TRBV28	-	CASLSANTEAFF	TGTGCCAGCCTTAGCGCCAACACTGAAGCTTTCTTT
TRBJ1-3	many	TRBV7-2	TRBD1	CASSRSTVGTGKGNTIYF	TGTGCCAGCAGCCGCTCTACCGTCGGGACAGGCAAAGGAAACACCATATATTTT
TRBJ2-7	many	TRBV7-7	-	CASSVNPGPYEQYF	TGTGCTAGCAGTGTTAACCCGGGACCCTACGAGCAGTACTTC
TRBJ2-7	many	TRBV20-1	TRBD2	CSARLQGTKNYEQYF	TGCAGTGCTAGACTCCAAGGGACTAAAAACTACGAGCAGTACTTC
TRBJ2-7	many	TRBV20-1	-	CSAIEQSSYEQYF	TGCAGTGCTATAGAACAGAGCTCCTACGAGCAGTACTTC
TRBJ1-1	many	TRBV28	-	CASSPPNDRLGAEAFF	TGTGCCAGCAGTCCTCCGAACGACAGGTTGGGGGCTGAAGCTTTCTTT
TRBJ1-2	many	TRBV10-3	-	CALRVGYGYTF	TGTGCCCTCAGGGTTGGCTATGGCTACACCTTC